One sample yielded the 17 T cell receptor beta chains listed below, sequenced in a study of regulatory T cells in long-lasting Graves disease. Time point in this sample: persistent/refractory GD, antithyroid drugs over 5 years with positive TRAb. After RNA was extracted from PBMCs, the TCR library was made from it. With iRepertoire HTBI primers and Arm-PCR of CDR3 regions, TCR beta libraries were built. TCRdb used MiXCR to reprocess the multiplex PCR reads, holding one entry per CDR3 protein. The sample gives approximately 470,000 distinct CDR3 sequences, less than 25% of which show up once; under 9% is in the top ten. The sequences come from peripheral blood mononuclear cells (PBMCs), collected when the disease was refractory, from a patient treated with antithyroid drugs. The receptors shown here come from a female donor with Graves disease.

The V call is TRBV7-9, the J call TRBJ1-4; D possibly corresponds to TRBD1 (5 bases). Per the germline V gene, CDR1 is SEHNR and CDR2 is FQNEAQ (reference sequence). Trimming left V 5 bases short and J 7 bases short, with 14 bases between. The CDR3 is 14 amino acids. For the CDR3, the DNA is TGTGCCAGCAGCCTCCAGTGGGGACCTGAAAAACTGTTTTTT. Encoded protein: CASSLQWGPEKLFF.

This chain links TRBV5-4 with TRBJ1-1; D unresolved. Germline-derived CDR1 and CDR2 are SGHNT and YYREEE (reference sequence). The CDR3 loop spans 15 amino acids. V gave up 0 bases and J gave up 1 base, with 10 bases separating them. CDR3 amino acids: CASSLVVGSNTEAFF. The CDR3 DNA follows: TGTGCCAGCAGCTTGGTAGTGGGGTCGAACACTGAAGCTTTCTTT.

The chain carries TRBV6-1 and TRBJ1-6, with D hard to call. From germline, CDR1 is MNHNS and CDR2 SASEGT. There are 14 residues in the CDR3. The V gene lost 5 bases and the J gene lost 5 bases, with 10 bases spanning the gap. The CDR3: CASSPGVDNSPLHF. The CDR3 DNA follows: TGTGCCAGCAGTCCCGGGGTAGATAATTCACCCCTCCACTTT.

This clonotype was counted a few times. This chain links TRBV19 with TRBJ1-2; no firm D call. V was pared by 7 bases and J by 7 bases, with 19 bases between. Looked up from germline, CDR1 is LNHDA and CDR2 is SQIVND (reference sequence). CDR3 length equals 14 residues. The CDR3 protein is CASNGHPGGFGYTF. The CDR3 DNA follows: TGTGCCAGTAACGGGCACCCAGGAGGTTTTGGCTACACCTTC.

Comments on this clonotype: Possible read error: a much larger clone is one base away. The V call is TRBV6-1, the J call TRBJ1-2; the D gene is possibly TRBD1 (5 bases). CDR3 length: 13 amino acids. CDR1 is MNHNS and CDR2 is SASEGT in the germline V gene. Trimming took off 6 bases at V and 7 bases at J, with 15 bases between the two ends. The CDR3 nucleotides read TGTGCCAGCAGATCGACAGCGTCCTGTGGCTACACCTTC. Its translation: CASRSTASCGYTF.

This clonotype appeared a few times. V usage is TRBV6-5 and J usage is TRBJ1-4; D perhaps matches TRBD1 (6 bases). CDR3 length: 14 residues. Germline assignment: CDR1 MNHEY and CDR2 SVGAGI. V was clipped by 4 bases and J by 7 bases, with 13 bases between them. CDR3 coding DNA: TGTGCCAGCAGTTCCGAAGGAGGGGGTGAAAAACTGTTTTTT. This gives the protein CASSSEGGGEKLFF.

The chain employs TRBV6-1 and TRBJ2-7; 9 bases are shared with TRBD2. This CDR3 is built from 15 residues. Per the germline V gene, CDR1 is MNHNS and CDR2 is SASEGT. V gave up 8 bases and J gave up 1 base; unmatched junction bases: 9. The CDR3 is CASLKAGLASYEQYF. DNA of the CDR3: TGTGCCAGCTTAAAGGCCGGACTAGCGTCCTACGAGCAGTACTTC.

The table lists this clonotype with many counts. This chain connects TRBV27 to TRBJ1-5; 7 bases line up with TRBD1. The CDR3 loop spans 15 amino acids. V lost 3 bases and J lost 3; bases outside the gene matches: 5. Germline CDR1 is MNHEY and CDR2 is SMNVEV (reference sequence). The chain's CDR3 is CASSLSRGDNQPQHF. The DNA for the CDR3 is TGTGCCAGCAGTTTGAGCAGGGGGGACAATCAGCCCCAGCATTTT.

CDR3 in DNA: TGTGCCAGCAGCTCGAGGCCCACTAGCGGAGTCTACAATGAGCAGTTCTTC. Protein: CASSSRPTSGVYNEQFF. The rearrangement joins TRBV11-2 to TRBJ2-1; 8 bases line up with TRBD2. Trimming removed 4 bases from V and 3 bases from J; junction bases left unmatched: 11. Per the germline V gene, CDR1 is SGHAT and CDR2 is FQNNGV. The CDR3 runs to 17 residues.

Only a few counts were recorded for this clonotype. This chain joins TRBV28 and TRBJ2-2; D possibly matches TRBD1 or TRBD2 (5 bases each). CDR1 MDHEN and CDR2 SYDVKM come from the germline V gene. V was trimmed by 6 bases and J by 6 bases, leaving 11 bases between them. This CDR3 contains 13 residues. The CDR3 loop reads CASRPRGPGELFF. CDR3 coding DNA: TGTGCCAGCAGGCCTCGGGGCCCCGGGGAGCTGTTTTTT.

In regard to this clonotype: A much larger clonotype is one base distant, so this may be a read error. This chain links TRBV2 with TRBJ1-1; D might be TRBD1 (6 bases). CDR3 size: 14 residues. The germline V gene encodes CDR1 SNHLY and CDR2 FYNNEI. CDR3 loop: CVSSPRTASTEAFF. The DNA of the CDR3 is TGTGTCAGCAGTCCACGGACAGCTTCAACTGAAGCTTTCTTT.

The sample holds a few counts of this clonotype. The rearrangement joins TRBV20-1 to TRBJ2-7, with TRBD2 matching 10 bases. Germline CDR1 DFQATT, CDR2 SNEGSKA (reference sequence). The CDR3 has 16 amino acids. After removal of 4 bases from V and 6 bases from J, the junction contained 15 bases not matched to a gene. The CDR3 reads CSATTSTQREGLEQYF. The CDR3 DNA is TGCAGTGCTACAACCAGTACCCAGCGGGAGGGTCTCGAGCAGTACTTC.

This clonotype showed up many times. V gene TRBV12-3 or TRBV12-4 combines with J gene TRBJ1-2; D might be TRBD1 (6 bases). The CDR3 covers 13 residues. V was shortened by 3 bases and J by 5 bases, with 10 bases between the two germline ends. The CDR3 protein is CASSLARGYGYTF. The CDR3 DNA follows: TGTGCCAGCAGTTTGGCCAGGGGTTATGGCTACACCTTC.

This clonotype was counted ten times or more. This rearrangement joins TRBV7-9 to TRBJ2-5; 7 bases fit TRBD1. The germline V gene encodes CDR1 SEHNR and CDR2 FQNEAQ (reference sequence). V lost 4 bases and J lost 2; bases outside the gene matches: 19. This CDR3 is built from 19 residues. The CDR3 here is CASSSRRIGGLPQQETQYF. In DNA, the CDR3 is TGTGCCAGCAGCTCACGCAGGATAGGGGGCTTACCGCAACAAGAGACCCAGTACTTC. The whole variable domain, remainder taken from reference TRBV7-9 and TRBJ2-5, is DTGVSQNPRHKITKRGQNVTFRCDPISEHNRLYWYRQTLGQGPEFLTYFQNEAQLEKSRLLSDRFSAERPKGSFSTLEIQRTEQGDSAMYLCASSSRRIGGLPQQETQYFGPGTRLLVL.

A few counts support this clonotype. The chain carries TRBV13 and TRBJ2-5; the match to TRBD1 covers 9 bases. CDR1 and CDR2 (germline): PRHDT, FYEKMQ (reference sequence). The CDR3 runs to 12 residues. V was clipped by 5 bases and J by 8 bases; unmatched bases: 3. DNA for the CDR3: TGTGCCAGCAGCACAGGGGGCTCTACCCAGTACTTC. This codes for CASSTGGSTQYF.

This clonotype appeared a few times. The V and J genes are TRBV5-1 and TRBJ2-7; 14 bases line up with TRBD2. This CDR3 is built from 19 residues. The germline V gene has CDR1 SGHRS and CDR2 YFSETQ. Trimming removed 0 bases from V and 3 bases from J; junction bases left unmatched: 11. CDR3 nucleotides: TGCGCCAGCAGCTTGGGACTAGCGGGAGGGCCGGAGGACCGCTACGAGCAGTACTTC. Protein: CASSLGLAGGPEDRYEQYF.

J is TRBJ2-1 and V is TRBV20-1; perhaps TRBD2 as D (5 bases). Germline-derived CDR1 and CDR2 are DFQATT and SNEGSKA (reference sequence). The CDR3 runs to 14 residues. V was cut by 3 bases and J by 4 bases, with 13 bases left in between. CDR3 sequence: CSARELGGYNEQFF. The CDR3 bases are TGCAGTGCTAGGGAATTGGGCGGGTACAATGAGCAGTTCTTC.